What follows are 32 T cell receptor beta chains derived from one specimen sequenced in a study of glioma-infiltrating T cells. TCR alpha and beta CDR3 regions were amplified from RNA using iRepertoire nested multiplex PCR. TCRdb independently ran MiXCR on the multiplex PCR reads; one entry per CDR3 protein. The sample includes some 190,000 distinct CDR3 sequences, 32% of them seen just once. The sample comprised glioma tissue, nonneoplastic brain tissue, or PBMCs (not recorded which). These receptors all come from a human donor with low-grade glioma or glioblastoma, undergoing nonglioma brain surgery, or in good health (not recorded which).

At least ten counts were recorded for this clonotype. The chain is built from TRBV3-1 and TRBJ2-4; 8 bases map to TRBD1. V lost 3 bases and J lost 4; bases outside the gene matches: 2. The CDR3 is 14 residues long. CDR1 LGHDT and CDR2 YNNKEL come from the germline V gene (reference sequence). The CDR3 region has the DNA TGTGCCAGCAGCCAGCGGGACAGGAAAAACATTCAGTACTTC. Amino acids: CASSQRDRKNIQYF.

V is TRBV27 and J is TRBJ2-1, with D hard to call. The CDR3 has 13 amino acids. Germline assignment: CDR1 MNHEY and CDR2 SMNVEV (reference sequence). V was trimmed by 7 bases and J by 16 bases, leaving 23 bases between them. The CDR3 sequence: CASKGGPYNERFF. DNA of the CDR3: TGTGCCAGCAAGGGTGGGCCCTACAATGAGCGTTTCTTC.

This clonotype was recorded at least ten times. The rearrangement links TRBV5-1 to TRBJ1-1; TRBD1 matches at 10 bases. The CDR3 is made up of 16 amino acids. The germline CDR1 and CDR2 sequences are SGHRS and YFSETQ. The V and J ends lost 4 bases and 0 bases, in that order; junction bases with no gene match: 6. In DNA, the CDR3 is TGCGCCAGCAGCCCTCCGGGACAGGGGATGAACACTGAAGCTTTCTTT. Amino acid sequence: CASSPPGQGMNTEAFF. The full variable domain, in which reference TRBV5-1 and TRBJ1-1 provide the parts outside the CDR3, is KAGVTQTPRYLIKTRGQQVTLSCSPISGHRSVSWYQQTPGQGLQFLFEYFSETQRNKGNFPGRFSGRQFSNSRSEMNVSTLELGDSALYLCASSPPGQGMNTEAFFGQGTRLTVV.

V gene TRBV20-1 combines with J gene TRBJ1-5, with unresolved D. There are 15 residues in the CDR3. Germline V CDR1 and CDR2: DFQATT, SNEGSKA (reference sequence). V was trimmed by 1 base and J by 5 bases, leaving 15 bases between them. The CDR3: CSARVQPDIDQPQHF. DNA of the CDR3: TGCAGTGCTAGAGTACAGCCCGATATCGATCAGCCCCAGCATTTT.

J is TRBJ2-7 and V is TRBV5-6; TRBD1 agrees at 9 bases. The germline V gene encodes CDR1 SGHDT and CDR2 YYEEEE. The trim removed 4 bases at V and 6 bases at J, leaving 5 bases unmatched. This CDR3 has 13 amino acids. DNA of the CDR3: TGTGCCAGCAGCAAGGGACAGGGTCTCGAGCAGTACTTC. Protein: CASSKGQGLEQYF.

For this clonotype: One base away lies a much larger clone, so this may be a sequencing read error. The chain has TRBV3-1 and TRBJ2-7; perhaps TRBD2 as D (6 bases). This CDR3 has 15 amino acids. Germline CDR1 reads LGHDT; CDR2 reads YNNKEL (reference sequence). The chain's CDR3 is CASTQVGGGSYEQYF. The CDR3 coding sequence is TGTGCCAGCACCCAAGTGGGGGGAGGCTCCTACGAGCAGTACTTC.

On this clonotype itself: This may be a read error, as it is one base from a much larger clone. The CDR3 reads CASSVVGSMSYNEQFF. The CDR3 nucleotides are TGTGCCAGCAGCGTAGTCGGGAGTATGTCCTACAATGAGCAGTTCTTC. J is TRBJ2-1 and V is TRBV9; a possible D gene is TRBD2 (6 bases). Trimming pared 0 bases from V and 1 base from J, leaving 11 bases between. Looked up from germline, CDR1 is SGDLS and CDR2 is YYNGEE. The CDR3 is 16 residues long.

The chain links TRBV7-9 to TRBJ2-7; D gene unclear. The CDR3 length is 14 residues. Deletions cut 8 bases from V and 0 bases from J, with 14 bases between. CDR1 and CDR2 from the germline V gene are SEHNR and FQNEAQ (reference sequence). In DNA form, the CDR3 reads TGTGCCAGCCCGCCGGCTAACGGCTCCTACGAGCAGTACTTC. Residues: CASPPANGSYEQYF.

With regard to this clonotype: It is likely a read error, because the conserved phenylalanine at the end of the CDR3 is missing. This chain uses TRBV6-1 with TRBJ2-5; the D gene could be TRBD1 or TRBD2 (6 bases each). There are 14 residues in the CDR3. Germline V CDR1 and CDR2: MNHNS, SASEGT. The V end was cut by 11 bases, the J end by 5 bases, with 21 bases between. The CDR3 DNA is TGTGCCGGCACCGGTCGGGGGCTAGGGGAGACCCAGTACCTC. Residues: CAGTGRGLGETQYL.

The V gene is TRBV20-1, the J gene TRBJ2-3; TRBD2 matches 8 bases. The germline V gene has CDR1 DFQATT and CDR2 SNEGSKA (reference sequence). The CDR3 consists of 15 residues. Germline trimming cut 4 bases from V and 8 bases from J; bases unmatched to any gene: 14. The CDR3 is CSATFREGPIGTQYF. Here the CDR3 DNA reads TGCAGTGCTACATTCCGGGAGGGCCCGATAGGTACGCAGTATTTT.

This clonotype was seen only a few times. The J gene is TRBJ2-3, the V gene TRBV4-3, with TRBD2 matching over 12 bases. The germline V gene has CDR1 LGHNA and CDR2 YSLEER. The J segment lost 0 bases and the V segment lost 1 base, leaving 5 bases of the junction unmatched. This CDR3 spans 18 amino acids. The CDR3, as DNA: TGCGCCAGCAGCCAAGCACTAGCGGGAGGTCCCAGCACAGATACGCAGTATTTT. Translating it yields CASSQALAGGPSTDTQYF.

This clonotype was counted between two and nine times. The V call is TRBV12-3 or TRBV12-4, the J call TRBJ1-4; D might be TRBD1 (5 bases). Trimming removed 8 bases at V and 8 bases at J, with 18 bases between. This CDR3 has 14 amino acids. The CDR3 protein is CASAGGVIIEKLFF. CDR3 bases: TGTGCCAGCGCCGGGGGGGTAATTATCGAAAAACTGTTTTTT.

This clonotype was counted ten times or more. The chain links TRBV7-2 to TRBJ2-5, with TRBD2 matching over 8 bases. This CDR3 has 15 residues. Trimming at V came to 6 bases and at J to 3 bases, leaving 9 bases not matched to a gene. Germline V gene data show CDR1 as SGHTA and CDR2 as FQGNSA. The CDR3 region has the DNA TGTGCCAGCAGTTCGGGACTAGACAGAAAAGAGACCCAGTACTTC. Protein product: CASSSGLDRKETQYF.

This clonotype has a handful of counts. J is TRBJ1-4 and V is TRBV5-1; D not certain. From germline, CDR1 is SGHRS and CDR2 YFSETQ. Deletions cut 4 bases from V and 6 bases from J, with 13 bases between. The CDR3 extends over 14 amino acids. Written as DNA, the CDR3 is TGCGCCAGCAGCCCCGGATATGGAGATGAAAAACTGTTTTTT. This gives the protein CASSPGYGDEKLFF.

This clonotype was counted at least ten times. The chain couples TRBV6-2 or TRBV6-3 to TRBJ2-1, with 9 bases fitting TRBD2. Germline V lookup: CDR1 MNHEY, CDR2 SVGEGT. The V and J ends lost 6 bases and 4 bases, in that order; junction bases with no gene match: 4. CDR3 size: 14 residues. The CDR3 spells CASSRLAEYNEQFF. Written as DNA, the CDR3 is TGTGCCAGCAGCCGACTAGCGGAATACAATGAGCAGTTCTTC.

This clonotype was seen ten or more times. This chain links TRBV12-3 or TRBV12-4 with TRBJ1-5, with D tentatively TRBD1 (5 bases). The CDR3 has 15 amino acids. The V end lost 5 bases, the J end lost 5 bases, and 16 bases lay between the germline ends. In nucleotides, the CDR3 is TGTGCCAGCAGTGCTGAAGGGACGGTGGATCAGCCCCAGCATTTT. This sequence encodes CASSAEGTVDQPQHF.

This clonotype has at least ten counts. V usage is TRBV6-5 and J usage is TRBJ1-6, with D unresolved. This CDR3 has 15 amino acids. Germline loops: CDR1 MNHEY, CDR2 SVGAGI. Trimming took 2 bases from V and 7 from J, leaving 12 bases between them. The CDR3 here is CASSYGVLANSPLHF. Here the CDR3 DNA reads TGTGCCAGCAGTTACGGCGTTTTGGCCAATTCACCCCTCCACTTT.

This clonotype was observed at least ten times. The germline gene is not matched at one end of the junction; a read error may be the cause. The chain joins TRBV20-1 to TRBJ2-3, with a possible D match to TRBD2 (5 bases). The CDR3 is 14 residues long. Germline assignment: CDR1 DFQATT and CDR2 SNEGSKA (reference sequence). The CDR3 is CSARDPGSTDPQYF. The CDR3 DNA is TGCAGTGCTAGAGATCCGGGGAGCACAGATCCGCAGTATTTT.

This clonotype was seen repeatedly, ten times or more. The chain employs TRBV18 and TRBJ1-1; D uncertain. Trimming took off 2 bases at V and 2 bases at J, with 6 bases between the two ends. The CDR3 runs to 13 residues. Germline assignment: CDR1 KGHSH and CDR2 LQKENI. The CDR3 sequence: CASSPGSNTEAFF. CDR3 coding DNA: TGTGCCAGCTCACCAGGGAGCAACACTGAAGCTTTCTTT. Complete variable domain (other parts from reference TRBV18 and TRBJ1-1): NAGVMQNPRHLVRRRGQEARLRCSPMKGHSHVYWYRQLPEEGLKFMVYLQKENIIDESGMPKERFSAEFPKEGPSILRIQQVVRGDSAAYFCASSPGSNTEAFFGQGTRLTVV.

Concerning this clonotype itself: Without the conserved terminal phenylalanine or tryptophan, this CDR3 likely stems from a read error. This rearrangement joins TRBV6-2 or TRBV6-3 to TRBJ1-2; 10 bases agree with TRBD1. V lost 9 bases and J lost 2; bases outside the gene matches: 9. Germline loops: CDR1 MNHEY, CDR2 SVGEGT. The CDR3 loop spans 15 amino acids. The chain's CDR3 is CARSPLDRGNYGYTL. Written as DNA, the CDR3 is TGTGCCAGGAGTCCTCTGGACAGGGGGAACTATGGCTACACCCTC.

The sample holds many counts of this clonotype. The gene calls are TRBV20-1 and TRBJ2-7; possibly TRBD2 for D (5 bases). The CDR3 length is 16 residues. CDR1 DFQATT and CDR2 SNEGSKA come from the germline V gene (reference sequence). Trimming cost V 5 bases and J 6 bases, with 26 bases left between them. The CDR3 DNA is TGCAGTGCTCTTGGACCGACGGCAGACTATGTATTCGAGCAGTACTTC. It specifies CSALGPTADYVFEQYF.

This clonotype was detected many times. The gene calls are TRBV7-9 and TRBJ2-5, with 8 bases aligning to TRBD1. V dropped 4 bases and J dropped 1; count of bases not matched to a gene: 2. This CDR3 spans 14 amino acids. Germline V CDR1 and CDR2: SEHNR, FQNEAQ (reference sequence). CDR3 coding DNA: TGTGCCAGCAGCTCTACAGGGGGCCAAGAGACCCAGTACTTC. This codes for CASSSTGGQETQYF.

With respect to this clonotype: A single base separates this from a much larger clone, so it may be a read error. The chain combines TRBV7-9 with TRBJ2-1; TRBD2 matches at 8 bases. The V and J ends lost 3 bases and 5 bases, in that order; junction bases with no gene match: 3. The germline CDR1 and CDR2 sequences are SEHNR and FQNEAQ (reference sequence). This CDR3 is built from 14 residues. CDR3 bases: TGTGCCAGCAGCTTGGGACTAGAGGACAATGAGCAGTTCTTC. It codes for CASSLGLEDNEQFF.

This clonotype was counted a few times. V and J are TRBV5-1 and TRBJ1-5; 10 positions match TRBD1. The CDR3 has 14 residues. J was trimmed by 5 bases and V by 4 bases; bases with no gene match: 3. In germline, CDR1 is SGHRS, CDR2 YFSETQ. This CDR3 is CASSKGQGDQPQHF. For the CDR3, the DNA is TGCGCCAGCAGCAAAGGACAGGGGGATCAGCCCCAGCATTTT.

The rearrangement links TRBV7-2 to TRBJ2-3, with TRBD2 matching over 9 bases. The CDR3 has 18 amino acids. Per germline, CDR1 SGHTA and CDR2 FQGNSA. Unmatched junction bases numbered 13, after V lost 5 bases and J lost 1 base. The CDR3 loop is CASSHYGVAGGGTDTQYF. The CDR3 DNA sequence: TGTGCCAGCAGCCATTACGGCGTGGCGGGAGGGGGCACAGATACGCAGTATTTT.

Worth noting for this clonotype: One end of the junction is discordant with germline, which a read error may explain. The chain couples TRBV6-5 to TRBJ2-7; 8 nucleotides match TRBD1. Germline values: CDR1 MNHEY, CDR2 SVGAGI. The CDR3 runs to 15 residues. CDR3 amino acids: CASSYGTGRSYERYF. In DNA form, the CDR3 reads TGTGCCAGCAGTTACGGGACAGGTAGGTCCTACGAGCGGTACTTC.

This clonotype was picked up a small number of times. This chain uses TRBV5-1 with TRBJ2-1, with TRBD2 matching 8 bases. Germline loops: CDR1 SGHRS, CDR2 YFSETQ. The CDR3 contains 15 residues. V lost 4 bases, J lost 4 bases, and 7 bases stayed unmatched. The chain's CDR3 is CASSVELAGYNEQFF. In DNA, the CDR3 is TGCGCCAGCAGCGTCGAGCTAGCGGGTTACAATGAGCAGTTCTTC. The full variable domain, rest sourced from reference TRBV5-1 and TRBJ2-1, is KAGVTQTPRYLIKTRGQQVTLSCSPISGHRSVSWYQQTPGQGLQFLFEYFSETQRNKGNFPGRFSGRQFSNSRSEMNVSTLELGDSALYLCASSVELAGYNEQFFGPGTRLTVL.

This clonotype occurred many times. The CDR3 region has the DNA TGTGCCAGCAGCTGGGACAGGGGAAGTGCTGAAGCTTTCTTT. Its protein product is CASSWDRGSAEAFF. The rearrangement links TRBV5-4 to TRBJ1-1; 10 positions match TRBD1. Germline V lookup: CDR1 SGHNT, CDR2 YYREEE (reference sequence). V shed 3 bases, J shed 6 bases, and the junction held 5 bases outside the gene matches. The CDR3 has 14 residues.

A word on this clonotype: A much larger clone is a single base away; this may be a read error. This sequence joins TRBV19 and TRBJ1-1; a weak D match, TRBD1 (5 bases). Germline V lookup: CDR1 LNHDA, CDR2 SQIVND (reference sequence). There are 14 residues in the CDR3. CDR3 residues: CASSIGKGNTEASF. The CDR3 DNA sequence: TGTGCCAGTAGTATAGGTAAGGGGAACACTGAAGCTTCCTTT.

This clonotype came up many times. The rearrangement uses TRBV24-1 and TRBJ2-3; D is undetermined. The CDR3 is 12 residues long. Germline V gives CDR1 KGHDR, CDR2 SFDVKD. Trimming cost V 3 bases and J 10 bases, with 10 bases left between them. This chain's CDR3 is CATSDPYEAQYF. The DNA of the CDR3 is TGTGCCACCAGTGATCCCTACGAAGCGCAGTATTTT.

CDR3 loop: CASSSDYQETDTQYF. The CDR3 DNA reads TGTGCCAGCAGTTCGGACTACCAAGAGACAGATACGCAGTATTTT. The chain links TRBV6-5 to TRBJ2-3; perhaps TRBD2 as D (6 bases). Between the trimmed V and J ends, which lost 4 bases and 3 bases, there was a span of 14 bases. The length of the CDR3 is 15 residues. Germline V gives CDR1 MNHEY, CDR2 SVGAGI.

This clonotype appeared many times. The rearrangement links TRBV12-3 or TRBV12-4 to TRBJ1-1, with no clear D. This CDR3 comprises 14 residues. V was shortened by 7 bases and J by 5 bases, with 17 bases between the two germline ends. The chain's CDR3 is CASTSLYSRTEAFF. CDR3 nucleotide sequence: TGTGCCAGCACCTCACTCTACTCTCGGACTGAAGCTTTCTTT.